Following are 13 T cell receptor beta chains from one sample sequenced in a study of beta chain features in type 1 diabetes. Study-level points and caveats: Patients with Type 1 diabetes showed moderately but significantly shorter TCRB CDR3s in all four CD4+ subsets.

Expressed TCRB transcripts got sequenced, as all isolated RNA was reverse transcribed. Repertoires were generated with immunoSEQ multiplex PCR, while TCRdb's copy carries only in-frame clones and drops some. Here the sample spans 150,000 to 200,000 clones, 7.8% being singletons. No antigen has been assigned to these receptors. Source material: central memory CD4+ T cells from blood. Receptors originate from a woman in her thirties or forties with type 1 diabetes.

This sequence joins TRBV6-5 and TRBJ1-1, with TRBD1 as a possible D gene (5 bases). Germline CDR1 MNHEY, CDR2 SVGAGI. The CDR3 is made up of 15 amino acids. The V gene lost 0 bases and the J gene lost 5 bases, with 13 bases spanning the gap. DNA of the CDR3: TGTGCCAGCAGTTACTCGATTTGGGGGGGGACTGAAGCTTTCTTT. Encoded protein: CASSYSIWGGTEAFF.

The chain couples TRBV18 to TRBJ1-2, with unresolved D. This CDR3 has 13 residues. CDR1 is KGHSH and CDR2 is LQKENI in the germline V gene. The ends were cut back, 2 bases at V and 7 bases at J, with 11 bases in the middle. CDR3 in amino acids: CASSPNARVGYTF. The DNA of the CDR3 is TGTGCCAGCTCACCAAACGCGCGAGTTGGCTACACCTTC.

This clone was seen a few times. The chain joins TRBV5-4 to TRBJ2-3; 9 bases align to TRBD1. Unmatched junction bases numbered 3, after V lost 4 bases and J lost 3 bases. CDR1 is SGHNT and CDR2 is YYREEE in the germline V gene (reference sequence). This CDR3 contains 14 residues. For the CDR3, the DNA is TGTGCCAGCAGCCCCGGGACAGGGACAGATACGCAGTATTTT. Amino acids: CASSPGTGTDTQYF.

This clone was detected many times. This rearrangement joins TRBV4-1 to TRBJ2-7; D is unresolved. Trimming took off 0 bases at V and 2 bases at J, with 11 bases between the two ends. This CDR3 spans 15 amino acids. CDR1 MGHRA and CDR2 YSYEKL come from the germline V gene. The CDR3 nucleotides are TGCGCCAGCAGCCAAGAGGCGGCGGTAACCTACGAGCAGTACTTC. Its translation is CASSQEAAVTYEQYF.

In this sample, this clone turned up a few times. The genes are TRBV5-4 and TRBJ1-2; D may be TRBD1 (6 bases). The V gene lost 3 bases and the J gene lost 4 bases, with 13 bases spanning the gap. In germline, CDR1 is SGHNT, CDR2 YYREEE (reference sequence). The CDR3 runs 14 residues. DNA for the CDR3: TGTGCCAGCAGCTCCCCCACAGGGTCCTATGGCTACACCTTC. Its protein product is CASSSPTGSYGYTF.

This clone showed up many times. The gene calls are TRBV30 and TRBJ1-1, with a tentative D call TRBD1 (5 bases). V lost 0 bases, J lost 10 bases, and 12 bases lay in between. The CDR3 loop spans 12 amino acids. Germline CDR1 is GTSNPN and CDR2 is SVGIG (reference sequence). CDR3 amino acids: CAWSVLDRGAFF. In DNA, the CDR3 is TGTGCCTGGAGTGTACTTGATAGGGGAGCTTTCTTT.

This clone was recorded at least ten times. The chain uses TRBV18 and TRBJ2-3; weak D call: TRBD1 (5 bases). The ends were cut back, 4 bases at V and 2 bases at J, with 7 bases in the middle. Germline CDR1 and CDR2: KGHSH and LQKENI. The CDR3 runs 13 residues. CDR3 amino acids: CASSQGPTDTQYF. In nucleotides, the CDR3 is TGTGCCAGCTCACAGGGGCCCACAGATACGCAGTATTTT.

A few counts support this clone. The CDR3 region is CASSESRDTEAFF. CDR3 DNA sequence: TGTGCCAGCAGTGAAAGTAGAGACACTGAAGCTTTCTTT. This chain uses TRBV6-5 with TRBJ1-1, with unresolved D. This CDR3 contains 13 residues. V lost 5 bases and J lost 3, with 10 bases in between. CDR1 MNHEY and CDR2 SVGAGI come from the germline V gene.

CDR3 residues: CASSLGRGGANEKLFF. CDR3 bases: TGTGCCAGCAGCTTAGGACGAGGCGGGGCAAATGAAAAACTGTTTTTT. V gene TRBV7-8 combines with J gene TRBJ1-4; tentatively, D is TRBD1 (5 bases). CDR1 is SGHVS and CDR2 is FQNEAQ in the germline V gene. V was shortened by 1 base and J by 5 bases, with 14 bases between the two germline ends. CDR3 length: 16 residues.

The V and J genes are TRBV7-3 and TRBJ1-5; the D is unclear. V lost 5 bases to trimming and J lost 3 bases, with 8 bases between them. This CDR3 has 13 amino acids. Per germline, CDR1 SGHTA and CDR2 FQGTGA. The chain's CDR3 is CASSADFNQPQHF. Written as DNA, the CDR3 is TGTGCCAGCAGCGCCGACTTCAATCAGCCCCAGCATTTT.

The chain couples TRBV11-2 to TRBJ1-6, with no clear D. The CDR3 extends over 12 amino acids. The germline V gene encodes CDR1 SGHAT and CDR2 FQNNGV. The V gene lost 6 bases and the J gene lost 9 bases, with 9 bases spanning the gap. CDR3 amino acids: CASSYPGSPLHF. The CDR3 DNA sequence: TGTGCCAGCAGTTACCCGGGTTCACCCCTCCACTTT.

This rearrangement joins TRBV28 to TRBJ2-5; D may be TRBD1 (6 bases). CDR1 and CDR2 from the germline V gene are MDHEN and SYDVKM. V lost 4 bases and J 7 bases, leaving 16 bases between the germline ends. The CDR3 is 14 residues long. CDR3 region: CASSYPGTTGTQYF. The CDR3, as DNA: TGTGCCAGCAGTTACCCCGGGACAACCGGGACCCAGTACTTC.

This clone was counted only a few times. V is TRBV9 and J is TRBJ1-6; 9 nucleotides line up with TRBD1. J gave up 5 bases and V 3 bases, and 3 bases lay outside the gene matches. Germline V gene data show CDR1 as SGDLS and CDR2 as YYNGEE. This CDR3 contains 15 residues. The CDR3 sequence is CASSARDRDNSPLHF. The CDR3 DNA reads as TGTGCCAGCAGCGCCCGGGACAGGGATAATTCACCCCTCCACTTT.